A selection of T cell receptor beta chains follows, all from one sample in a study of blood T cell repertoires in COVID-19. Assay used: immunoSEQ multiplex PCR; TCRdb lists only in-frame clones, some missing. The sample records around 300,000 clones, about 88% being singletons. The sample comprised PBMCs or T cells enriched from blood (not recorded which). These TCRs come from a woman aged 60-70 years in a cohort exposed to, infected with or recovered from COVID-19 (not recorded which). The CDR3 runs from the conserved cysteine through the conserved F or W.

V: TRBV7-2
J: TRBJ1-5
CDR3: CASSLQGYNQPQHF

V: TRBV5-8
J: TRBJ2-3
CDR3: CASSFPSVPTDTQYF

V: TRBV7-2
J: TRBJ1-4
CDR3: CASSSNPLVGASNEKLFF

V: TRBV5-3
J: TRBJ2-3
CDR3: CARSLVSGRADTQYF

V: TRBV7-2
J: TRBJ2-2
CDR3: CASSLAFSDTGELFF

V: TRBV5-4
J: TRBJ1-4
CDR3: CASSPTGGASSEKLFF

V: TRBV7-9
J: TRBJ2-7
CDR3: CASSLGFGTGSYEQYF

V: TRBV5-1
J: TRBJ1-4
CDR3: CASSYTGGESVTNEKLFF

V: TRBV19
J: TRBJ2-7
CDR3: CASSISGDASYEQYF

V: TRBV11-2
J: TRBJ2-7
CDR3: CASSPWTSGSYEQYF

V: TRBV5-1
J: TRBJ1-1
CDR3: CASSYPRDRGDTEAFF

V: TRBV11-3
J: TRBJ2-2
CDR3: CASSRLSGRATGELFF

V: TRBV2
J: TRBJ2-1
CDR3: CASSDGQGGDNEQFF

V: TRBV12-1
J: TRBJ2-7
CDR3: CASSSSSGTLSYEQYF

V: TRBV18
J: TRBJ1-1
CDR3: CASSPQTGGHTEAFF

V: TRBV15
J: TRBJ2-1
CDR3: CATSRERLVYNEQFF

V: TRBV28
J: TRBJ2-3
CDR3: CASINPGVTTDTQYF

V: TRBV19
J: TRBJ2-1
CDR3: CASSIRRMGFGIYEQFF

V: TRBV5-1
J: TRBJ1-2
CDR3: CASSPGQGQGYTF

V: TRBV9
J: TRBJ2-1
CDR3: CASSGGTSGSNEQFF

V: TRBV5-1
J: TRBJ1-2
CDR3: CASRGEGYGYTF

V: TRBV28
J: TRBJ1-6
CDR3: CASSLEVRNSPLHF

V: TRBV29-1
J: TRBJ2-7
CDR3: CSVVNPLAPYEQYF

V: TRBV4-2
J: TRBJ1-6
CDR3: CASSQDGQGNSPLHF

V: TRBV6-4
J: TRBJ1-1
CDR3: CASSEGAGWVTEAFF

V: TRBV9
J: TRBJ1-2
CDR3: CASSVTGQGREGYTF

V: TRBV12-5
J: TRBJ2-2
CDR3: CASGTGWYTGELFF

V: TRBV7-6
J: TRBJ2-3
CDR3: CASSSSSGTDTQYF

V: TRBV19
J: TRBJ1-5
CDR3: CASSANGFQPQHF